The 20 T cell receptor beta chains below all came from one sample that was sequenced in a study of cytomegalovirus exposure and HLA in healthy donors (dated by TCRdb to 2016 to 2017). To prepare the library, the immunoSEQ multiplex PCR assay was applied. For the multiplex PCR, a mixture combining 60 forward primers for TCR Vbeta segments and 13 reverse primers for TCR Jbeta segments was used. What TCRdb holds here is the immuneACCESS table cut down to in-frame rearrangements. Part of the clones is not present; checked against another copy, under half of the missing clones reflect an unresolved V gene, and the others are unexplained. The sample yields some 140,000 clones; 73% were counted once. Of the sample, over 1% falls within the top ten clones. Sequencing input: PBMCs. Receptors were obtained from a woman between 40 and 50 years old in good health and CMV-seronegative.

This clone was seen a few times. V and J are TRBV6-1 and TRBJ2-2; 9 bases match TRBD1. V lost 10 bases to trimming and J lost 7 bases; unmatched junction nucleotides: 10. CDR3 length equals 14 residues. Per the germline V gene, CDR1 is MNHNS and CDR2 is SASEGT. CDR3 amino acids: CAIATGGSGGELFF. CDR3 in DNA: TGTGCCATCGCGACAGGGGGATCCGGCGGGGAGCTGTTTTTT.

The V gene is TRBV11-2, the J gene TRBJ1-1; D is unresolved. Trimming took off 2 bases at V and 1 base at J, with 5 bases between the two ends. Germline CDR1 and CDR2: SGHAT and FQNNGV. CDR3 length equals 13 residues. In DNA, the CDR3 is TGTGCCAGCAGCTTACCCCAGAACACTGAAGCTTTCTTT. This sequence encodes CASSLPQNTEAFF.

V usage is TRBV5-1 and J usage is TRBJ2-1; the match to TRBD1 covers 9 bases. The germline CDR1 and CDR2 sequences are SGHRS and YFSETQ. The CDR3 is 12 residues long. Trimming cost V 0 bases and J 15 bases; bases outside gene matches: 4. The CDR3 loop is CASSLGTGEGFF. For the CDR3, the DNA is TGCGCCAGCAGCTTGGGGACAGGGGAAGGGTTCTTC. Filled out from reference TRBV5-1 and TRBJ2-1, the complete variable domain reads KAGVTQTPRYLIKTRGQQVTLSCSPISGHRSVSWYQQTPGQGLQFLFEYFSETQRNKGNFPGRFSGRQFSNSRSEMNVSTLELGDSALYLCASSLGTGEGFFGPGTRLTVL.

The rearrangement joins TRBV18 to TRBJ2-5, with TRBD2 matching over 11 bases. This CDR3 comprises 17 residues. Germline V CDR1 and CDR2: KGHSH, LQKENI. Germline trimming cut 3 bases from V and 2 bases from J; bases unmatched to any gene: 8. The CDR3 loop reads CASSPGLADKRQETQYF. The DNA for the CDR3 is TGTGCCAGCTCACCGGGACTAGCGGACAAACGGCAAGAGACCCAGTACTTC.

To note about this clone: At the DNA level, this CDR3 is encoded by other sequences in the same sample as well. The chain has TRBV27 and TRBJ1-1; 10 nucleotides align to TRBD1. Trimming took 4 bases from V and 4 from J; bases not matched to a gene: 6. Looked up from germline, CDR1 is MNHEY and CDR2 is SMNVEV (reference sequence). The CDR3 sequence is 15 residues long. As DNA, the CDR3 is TGTGCCAGCAGTTCAGACAGGGGGCTGGGCACTGAAGCTTTCTTT. This gives the protein CASSSDRGLGTEAFF.

As DNA, the CDR3 is TGTGCCAGCAGTGCCCAAGGGGGAGACGAGCAGTACGTC. Its protein is CASSAQGGDEQYV. This chain connects TRBV2 to TRBJ2-7; TRBD1 is a possible D gene (6 bases). The CDR3 runs 13 residues. The germline CDR1 and CDR2 sequences are SNHLY and FYNNEI. V was pared by 4 bases and J by 5 bases, with 12 bases between.

The chain is built from TRBV18 and TRBJ1-1; perhaps TRBD1 as D (5 bases). The ends were cut back, 3 bases at V and 6 bases at J, with 5 bases in the middle. Germline assignment: CDR1 KGHSH and CDR2 LQKENI. The CDR3 runs to 11 residues. CDR3 sequence (DNA): TGTGCCAGCTCACCGACAGCTGAAGCTTTCTTT. It is translated as CASSPTAEAFF.

The CDR3 spells CASSLGQNMNTEAFF. CDR3 DNA sequence: TGTGCCAGCAGTTTGGGACAGAACATGAACACTGAAGCTTTCTTT. The chain has TRBV6-6 and TRBJ1-1, with 7 bases matching TRBD1. J gave up 0 bases and V 4 bases, and 5 bases lay outside the gene matches. The CDR3 contains 15 residues. Germline V lookup: CDR1 MNHNY, CDR2 SVGAGI (reference sequence).

This chain links TRBV5-6 with TRBJ2-3; possible D gene TRBD2, 6 bases. The germline CDR1 and CDR2 sequences are SGHDT and YYEEEE. Trimming took off 1 base at V and 4 bases at J, with 7 bases between the two ends. The CDR3 extends over 13 amino acids. The CDR3 DNA follows: TGTGCCAGCAGCTTGCGGGGGTCAGATACGCAGTATTTT. It yields the protein CASSLRGSDTQYF.

The chain joins TRBV7-8 to TRBJ1-3, with no clear D. Germline CDR1 is SGHVS and CDR2 is FQNEAQ. The V end lost 5 bases, the J end lost 2 bases, and 16 bases lay between the germline ends. This CDR3 has 16 amino acids. CDR3 amino acids: CASSLNGVGTGNTIYF. CDR3 sequence (DNA): TGTGCCAGCAGCCTAAACGGGGTTGGGACTGGAAACACCATATATTTT.

This chain connects TRBV6-1 to TRBJ1-1; 8 bases fit TRBD1. CDR3 size: 13 residues. The germline V gene encodes CDR1 MNHNS and CDR2 SASEGT. V shed 11 bases and J 1 base; nucleotides not matched to a gene: 6. CDR3 in amino acids: CALRDRPNTEAFF. The CDR3 DNA sequence: TGTGCCTTGAGGGACAGGCCGAACACTGAAGCTTTCTTT.

This chain uses TRBV9 with TRBJ1-2; the match to TRBD1 covers 9 bases. Losses at the gene ends were 2 bases for V and 5 bases for J; bases not matched to a gene: 7. Germline V lookup: CDR1 SGDLS, CDR2 YYNGEE. The CDR3 is made up of 15 amino acids. DNA for the CDR3: TGTGCCAGCAGCGTCGAGGACAGGGGCGGGTATGGCTACACCTTC. Translated: CASSVEDRGGYGYTF.

The chain couples TRBV7-9 to TRBJ1-1, with D perhaps matching TRBD1 (6 bases). The germline gives CDR1 SEHNR, CDR2 FQNEAQ (reference sequence). V lost 3 bases, J lost 0 bases, and 11 bases lay in between. The CDR3 covers 15 residues. CDR3 DNA sequence: TGTGCCAGCAGCTTCCACAGGGTCATGAACACTGAAGCTTTCTTT. It encodes CASSFHRVMNTEAFF. Full variable domain (remainder filled in from reference TRBV7-9 and TRBJ1-1): DTGVSQNPRHKITKRGQNVTFRCDPISEHNRLYWYRQTLGQGPEFLTYFQNEAQLEKSRLLSDRFSAERPKGSFSTLEIQRTEQGDSAMYLCASSFHRVMNTEAFFGQGTRLTVV.

This clone was counted a few times. The J gene is TRBJ2-1, the V gene TRBV10-3; 7 bases map to TRBD2. J was trimmed by 0 bases and V by 10 bases; bases with no gene match: 15. There are 17 residues in the CDR3. Germline V lookup: CDR1 ENHRY, CDR2 SYGVKD. The CDR3 is CATSLAEGIGSYNEQFF. CDR3 nucleotides: TGTGCCACTTCTCTAGCGGAGGGGATCGGCTCCTACAATGAGCAGTTCTTC.

The chain uses TRBV29-1 and TRBJ1-1; TRBD1 agrees at 7 bases. The CDR3 spans 11 residues. Germline V lookup: CDR1 SQVTM, CDR2 ANQGSEA. With V trimmed by 5 bases and J by 10 bases, 7 bases remained unmatched. The CDR3 region has the DNA TGCAGCGTTTCTCAGGGGGTTGGAGCTTTCTTT. Translation gives CSVSQGVGAFF.

The V gene is TRBV7-3, the J gene TRBJ2-1; 10 bases fit TRBD1. The V segment lost 4 bases and the J segment 5 bases; nucleotides outside the gene matches: 5. Germline CDR1 and CDR2: SGHTA and FQGTGA. The CDR3 runs 15 residues. CDR3 nucleotide sequence: TGTGCCAGCAGCTCGGGACAGGGGAGACACAATGAGCAGTTCTTC. Translation gives CASSSGQGRHNEQFF. Supplemented by reference TRBV7-3 and TRBJ2-1, the full variable domain reads GAGVSQTPSNKVTEKGKYVELRCDPISGHTALYWYRQSLGQGPEFLIYFQGTGAADDSGLPNDRFFAVRPEGSVSTLKIQRTERGDSAVYLCASSSGQGRHNEQFFGPGTRLTVL.

This sequence joins TRBV29-1 and TRBJ2-3; 10 bases line up with TRBD2. CDR1 is SQVTM and CDR2 is ANQGSEA in the germline V gene. The V gene end was trimmed by 6 bases and the J gene end by 0 bases; junction bases not matched to a gene: 3. This CDR3 is built from 14 residues. CDR3 protein: CSVRAGGSTDTQYF. DNA of the CDR3: TGCAGCGTAAGAGCGGGGGGGAGCACAGATACGCAGTATTTT.

On this clone: Given the absence of the conserved phenylalanine or tryptophan at the CDR3 end, a read error is likely. The rearrangement uses TRBV15 and TRBJ1-1; 8 positions match TRBD1. V was clipped by 0 bases and J by 0 bases; unmatched bases: 3. The germline V gene encodes CDR1 LNHNV and CDR2 YYDKDF (reference sequence). This CDR3 contains 16 residues. This chain's CDR3 is CATSRDRGQVNTEAFL. The CDR3 DNA is TGTGCCACCAGCAGAGACAGGGGGCAGGTGAACACTGAAGCTTTCCTT.

CDR3 amino acids: CASSPTRRHNEQFF. DNA of the CDR3: TGTGCCAGCAGCCCGACTAGACGACACAATGAGCAGTTCTTC. The V call is TRBV6-5, the J call TRBJ2-1, with a weak D call TRBD2 (6 bases). Germline lookup yields CDR1 MNHEY and CDR2 SVGAGI. V was clipped by 6 bases and J by 5 bases, with 14 bases between them. The CDR3 has 14 amino acids.

The chain is built from TRBV5-1 and TRBJ1-6; the D is unclear. Germline assignment: CDR1 SGHRS and CDR2 YFSETQ. The CDR3 has 13 residues. V lost 2 bases and J lost 5, with 5 bases in between. The CDR3 loop reads CASSLQHNSPLHF. The CDR3 bases are TGCGCCAGCAGCTTACAGCATAATTCACCCCTCCACTTT.